The present TCR beta chain was sequenced within a study of blood T cell repertoires in COVID-19. Study at large: Acute and convalescent COVID-19 samples came from the United States, Italy and Spain. Nucleic acid was either cDNA or gDNA, and it came from T cells, B-cell-depleted T cells, or PBMCs.

In the source study's methods: Amplified reference gene primers provided the basis for estimating nucleated cell counts. This table comes from immunoSEQ multiplex PCR, and its TCRdb copy is limited to in-frame clones, with some not included. Clone size and V and J calls were adopted from that table, with D and trimming inferred from the DNA. This table holds around 250,000 clones, 85% to 90% found once. This CDR3 contains 14 residues. The germline gives CDR1 SGHRS, CDR2 YFSETQ. V was pared by 1 base and J by 4 bases, with 5 bases of the junction left unmatched. The sample taken for sequencing was peripheral blood. The rearrangement joins TRBV5-1 to TRBJ2-7; 7 bases are a match to TRBD2. The clonotype originates from a man aged 55 to 70 with acute or convalescent COVID-19. The CDR3 DNA sequence: TGCGCCAGCAGCTTGCTAGCGGAGCTATACGAGCAGTACTTC. Protein: CASSLLAELYEQYF.